This TCR beta chain was sequenced during a study of control samples from healthy donors and cancer patients. The protocol was immunoSEQ multiplex PCR, while the TCRdb copy is restricted to in-frame clones and leaves out a portion. This table has almost 90,000 clones, over 75% appearing once. The trim removed 0 bases at V and 3 bases at J, leaving 5 bases unmatched. The CDR3 length is 15 residues. The germline CDR1 and CDR2 sequences are MNHNS and SASEGT. The sample was blood. The TCR originated in a woman aged 40 to 55 in good health. The chain joins TRBV6-1 to TRBJ2-7, with 7 bases identical to TRBD1. This CDR3 is CASSEAQHRGYEQYF. CDR3 bases: TGTGCCAGCAGTGAAGCGCAGCACAGGGGCTACGAGCAGTACTTC.